The rows below give T cell receptor beta chains drawn from one sample of a study of shared clonotypes between healthy human individuals. Profiling relied on immunoSEQ multiplex PCR, and the TCRdb table lists in-frame clones only, not all of them. This sample has some 2,500,000 clones, with approximately 93% found just once. The sequencing input was naive CD4+ T cells from PBMCs. The receptor set was obtained from a man younger than 35 in good health. Some clones in this sample may be carry-over from other donors' samples. The CDR3 runs from the conserved cysteine through the conserved F or W. A D gene is named only where the DNA matches it firmly. A clone size is listed for some rows: how often the clone was seen (once, few, many), or a class if it is expanded.

d_call	v_call	clone_size	j_call	cdr3_nt	cdr3_aa
TRBD2	TRBV4-2	NA	TRBJ2-1	TGTGCCAGCAGCCAGTCCACTAGCGGGGCCTACAATGAGCAGTTCTTC	CASSQSTSGAYNEQFF
NA	TRBV6-6	NA	TRBJ1-2	TGTGCCAGCAGCCCGGCGTATGGGGCGACCTATGGCTACACCTTC	CASSPAYGATYGYTF
NA	TRBV11-2	NA	TRBJ1-2	TGTGCCAGCACCTCAACCGACAGGTTCTATGGCTACACCTTC	CASTSTDRFYGYTF
TRBD2	TRBV11-1	NA	TRBJ2-1	TGTGCCAGCAGCTCAAATGTGGGATTTAGCGGGTACTACAATGAGCAGTTCTTC	CASSSNVGFSGYYNEQFF
NA	TRBV5-1	NA	TRBJ2-5	TGCGCCAGCAGCTTACAACAGGGAATGGGAGAGACCCAGTACTTC	CASSLQQGMGETQYF
TRBD1	TRBV6-1	NA	TRBJ1-2	TGTGCCAGCAGTCCTCGACAGGGGAACTATGGCTACACCTTC	CASSPRQGNYGYTF
NA	TRBV27	NA	TRBJ1-5	TGTGCCAGCAGGAGGGACGTTATGGCTATCAATCAGCCCCAGCATTTT	CASRRDVMAINQPQHF
NA	TRBV18	once	TRBJ2-7	TGTGCCAGCTCACCACCATACCCAGCGTCCGAGCAGTACTTC	CASSPPYPASEQYF
TRBD2	TRBV6-5	NA	TRBJ2-7	TGTGCCAGCGCAACTAGCGGGACTACCTACGAGCAGTACTTC	CASATSGTTYEQYF
TRBD1	TRBV5-1	NA	TRBJ2-7	TGCGCCAGCAGCTTGGGTCTACCCAGGGGGCTGTACGAGCAGTACTTC	CASSLGLPRGLYEQYF
NA	TRBV5-1	NA	TRBJ2-1	TGCGCCAGCAGCAGTTACGGGTCTTCTTCGCCAAATGAGCAGTTCTTC	CASSSYGSSSPNEQFF
TRBD1	TRBV6-6	NA	TRBJ2-7	TGTGCCAGCAGCCGGGACAGGGTAGACGACGAGCAGTACTTC	CASSRDRVDDEQYF
NA	TRBV5-4	once	TRBJ1-2	TGTGCCAGCAGCTTGGAGGGGACTAACTATGGCTACACCTTC	CASSLEGTNYGYTF
TRBD2	TRBV28	NA	TRBJ2-2	TGTGCCAGCAGTTATCTGGCGGGAGGATCCACCGGGGAGCTGTTTTTT	CASSYLAGGSTGELFF
NA	TRBV9	NA	TRBJ1-3	TGTGCCAGCAGCAAAGACATCAACTCTGGAAACACCATATATTTT	CASSKDINSGNTIYF
NA	TRBV28	few	TRBJ1-1	TGTGCCAGCAGGACGGGACATAGGAACACTGAAGCTTTCTTT	CASRTGHRNTEAFF
TRBD2	TRBV9	NA	TRBJ2-7	TGTGCCAGCAGCGGGGGGACTAGCTCCTACGAGCAGTACTTC	CASSGGTSSYEQYF
TRBD1	TRBV6-4	NA	TRBJ2-3	TGTGCCAGCAGGCGCCACGGGACAGGGGAAAGCACAGATACGCAGTATTTT	CASRRHGTGESTDTQYF
TRBD2	TRBV6-1	once	TRBJ2-7	TGTGCCAGCAGATCGACTAGCGGTTCCTACGAGCAGTACTTC	CASRSTSGSYEQYF
NA	TRBV10-2	NA	TRBJ1-1	TGCGCCAGCAGTGTCGCAGGCATGAACACTGAAGCTTTCTTT	CASSVAGMNTEAFF
NA	TRBV6-5	NA	TRBJ1-5	TGTGCCAGCAGGCATGGGGGGAGAGTAAATCAGCCCCAGCATTTT	CASRHGGRVNQPQHF
TRBD2	TRBV28	once	TRBJ2-2	TGTGCCAGCAGTTGGCGGGGGGCGCAAACCGGGGAGCTGTTTTTT	CASSWRGAQTGELFF
NA	TRBV27	NA	TRBJ2-5	TGTGCCAGCAGTTTAGGTTCTCCTGGGGAGACCCAGTACTTC	CASSLGSPGETQYF
NA	TRBV7-2	NA	TRBJ1-1	TGTGCCAGCAGCTTAGTTGGTGGGCACAGATATGAAGCTTTCTTT	CASSLVGGHRYEAFF
TRBD1	TRBV10-3	NA	TRBJ1-1	TGTGCCATCAGCCCCTCCGGACAGGGGGCGACCAGACTAGAAGCTTTCTTT	CAISPSGQGATRLEAFF
NA	TRBV5-1	NA	TRBJ1-3	TGCGCCAGCAGGGGTCTGGACTCGGGTGGAAACACCATATATTTT	CASRGLDSGGNTIYF
TRBD2	TRBV5-1	NA	TRBJ2-2	TGCGCCAGCAGCTCAGGACTAGCGGGAGCATCCGGGGAGCTGTTTTTT	CASSSGLAGASGELFF
TRBD1	TRBV28	NA	TRBJ1-5	TGTGCCAGCAGTCCCGGACAGGGGGATTGGGCAAAGCCCCAGCATTTT	CASSPGQGDWAKPQHF
NA	TRBV19	once	TRBJ2-7	TGTGCCAGTAGTACCGGGAGAGTGGGTGGGGACGAGCAGTACTTC	CASSTGRVGGDEQYF
NA	TRBV10-3	NA	TRBJ2-1	TGTGCCATCAGTGAGTCAAACGGGGACAATGAGCAGTTCTTC	CAISESNGDNEQFF
TRBD1	TRBV6-1	NA	TRBJ1-5	TGTGCCAGCAGTGGACAGGGGGCTCTATCGGAGCCCCAGCATTTT	CASSGQGALSEPQHF
NA	TRBV5-1	NA	TRBJ2-2	TGCGCCAGCAGCTTGGCACCGGGACAGGGGCCTAGCGGGAGGTCTACCGGGGAGCTGTTTTTT	CASSLAPGQGPSGRSTGELFF
TRBD1	TRBV6-1	NA	TRBJ1-2	TGTGCCAGCAGTGAATCGGACAGGGACTATGGCTACACCTTC	CASSESDRDYGYTF
NA	TRBV5-1	NA	TRBJ2-2	TGCGCCAGCACCCTACTCTTAGGCGTGAACACCGGGGAGCTGTTTTTT	CASTLLLGVNTGELFF
NA	TRBV6-1	few	TRBJ1-5	TGTGCCAGCAGTGAAGGGTGGCTCAATCAGCCCCAGCATTTT	CASSEGWLNQPQHF
TRBD2	TRBV5-5	NA	TRBJ2-2	TGTGCCAGCAGCCCGCCGGGACTAGCGGGAGGCACCGGGGAGCTGTTTTTT	CASSPPGLAGGTGELFF
NA	TRBV7-9	NA	TRBJ2-5	TGTGCCAGCAGCTTCCAGAGCCAGGAGGTCAGAAAGGAGACCCAGTACTTC	CASSFQSQEVRKETQYF
NA	TRBV9	NA	TRBJ2-1	TGTGCCAGCAGCGCCGACAATGAGCAGTTCTTC	CASSADNEQFF
NA	TRBV30	NA	TRBJ1-2	TGTGCCTGGAGTCTCCCCTTTGGATCCGGCTACACCTTC	CAWSLPFGSGYTF
TRBD1	TRBV28	NA	TRBJ2-7	TGTGCCAGCAGTTTATCCGGGACAGGGACCTACGAGCAGTACTTC	CASSLSGTGTYEQYF
NA	TRBV28	NA	TRBJ1-2	TGTGCCAGCAGTTTACTCACAGGGAACTATGGCTACACCTTC	CASSLLTGNYGYTF
TRBD2	TRBV6-6	NA	TRBJ2-1	TGTGCCAGCAGTCGCCCCGGGACTAGCGGGTACAATGAGCAGTTCTTC	CASSRPGTSGYNEQFF
TRBD2	TRBV5-5	NA	TRBJ2-2	TGTGCCAGCAGCTTGTGGGGCGGGAGGGCGGCCAACACCGGGGAGCTGTTTTTT	CASSLWGGRAANTGELFF
TRBD2	TRBV6-5	NA	TRBJ2-5	TGTGCCAGCAGTGGGACTAGCGCGCAAGAGACCCAGTACTTC	CASSGTSAQETQYF
TRBD1	TRBV19	NA	TRBJ1-1	TGTGCCAGTACCACATACCGGGACAGAATGAACACTGAAGCTTTCTTT	CASTTYRDRMNTEAFF
NA	TRBV30	NA	TRBJ1-2	TGTGCCTGGTCGGACGTGGGGAACTACGGCTACACCTTC	CAWSDVGNYGYTF
NA	TRBV10-3	NA	TRBJ2-5	TGTGCCATCAGTGATCCCCTGCTAATTGACAAGGTTGGGACCCAGTACTTC	CAISDPLLIDKVGTQYF
NA	TRBV25-1	NA	TRBJ2-7	TGTGCCAGCAGTGGGCAGGGGATACTCCACGAGCAGTACTTC	CASSGQGILHEQYF
NA	TRBV19	NA	TRBJ2-3	TGTGCCAGTAGTACCCAGGGTTCGCAGTATTTT	CASSTQGSQYF
NA	TRBV29-1	NA	TRBJ2-3	TGCAGCGTTGCTACCACAGATACGCAGTATTTT	CSVATTDTQYF
TRBD1	TRBV7-2	NA	TRBJ2-7	TGTGCCAGCAGCTTAAACAGGGGGCGCGAGCAGTACTTC	CASSLNRGREQYF
NA	TRBV15	NA	TRBJ2-7	TGTGCCACCAGCATCATGGGCAGCTTGTCGGAGCAGTACTTC	CATSIMGSLSEQYF
TRBD2	TRBV19	NA	TRBJ2-7	TGTGCCAGTAGTTCGCGGACTAGCGGGGCCTACGAGCAGTACTTC	CASSSRTSGAYEQYF
NA	TRBV28	NA	TRBJ2-1	TGTGCCAGCAGTTTAACAGGGAATGAGCAGTTCTTC	CASSLTGNEQFF
NA	TRBV28	NA	TRBJ2-2	TGTGCCAGCAGTTTATATTCGCGGACGAACACCGGGGAGCTGTTTTTT	CASSLYSRTNTGELFF